This TCR beta chain was identified during a study of beta chain features in type 1 diabetes. In its sample, this clone was seen once. Its specificity is not known. cDNA synthesis used the whole RNA isolate, giving expressed TCRB sequences. Method: immunoSEQ multiplex PCR; TCRdb's copy keeps in-frame clones and lacks some. The repertoire holds under 50,000 clones, 66% seen once, with less than 2.5% in the top ten. Study-level results: A pattern of fewer insertions and more deletions at VDJ junctions was seen in type 1 diabetes patients. The study found moderately but significantly shorter TCRB CDR3s in all four CD4+ subsets of Type 1 diabetes patients.

Sorted populations all had greater than 98% purity. Per the germline V gene, CDR1 is SGHRS and CDR2 is YFSETQ. Trimming cost V 0 bases and J 2 bases; bases outside gene matches: 13. The CDR3 is made up of 19 amino acids. The V call is TRBV5-1, the J call TRBJ2-3; TRBD2 agrees at 9 bases. The clonotype was recovered from a woman aged 18-35 years with type 1 diabetes. Sequences were obtained from Tregs from blood. CDR3 region: CASSLAPQTSGVSTDTQYF. The CDR3 nucleotides read TGCGCCAGCAGCTTGGCCCCCCAGACTAGCGGCGTATCCACAGATACGCAGTATTTT.